The 30 T cell receptor beta chains presented below share a single source sample, sequenced in a study of T cells in Graves' hyperthyroidism and ophthalmopathy. There were TCR beta CDR3 regions amplified from RNA transcripts. First-round RT-PCR with HTBI primers amplified the TCR CDR3 region. Each CDR3 protein gets one entry after TCRdb re-called the multiplex PCR reads with MiXCR. There are about 350,000 distinct CDR3 sequences in the sample; roughly 17% occur only once, and 30% to 40% lies in the top ten. The sample was blood. These receptors all stem from a young woman with Graves' hyperthyroidism that later progressed to Graves' ophthalmopathy.

As regards this clonotype: A much larger clone lies a single base off, so this may be a read error. The V and J genes are TRBV12-3 or TRBV12-4 and TRBJ1-2; 8 nucleotides agree with TRBD1. V lost 7 bases and J lost 7; bases outside the gene matches: 11. The CDR3 loop spans 14 amino acids. The CDR3 nucleotides read TGTGCCAGCACCTTGACGGGACAGGAGTCTGGCTACACCTTC. Protein: CASTLTGQESGYTF.

Remarks on this clonotype: A read error may account for a junction end that differs from germline. CDR3 bases: TGTGCCAGCAGCCAAGAGTCAGGCCTGACTATGGCTACACGATACTACGGCTACACCTTC. Its protein is CASSQESGLTMATRYYGYTF. The chain carries TRBV14 and TRBJ1-2; no firm D call. Looked up from germline, CDR1 is SGHDN and CDR2 is FVKESK. There are 20 residues in the CDR3. Full variable domain (rest looked up from reference TRBV14 and TRBJ1-2): EAGVTQFPSHSVIEKGQTVTLRCDPISGHDNLYWYRRVMGKEIKFLLHFVKESKQDESGMPNNRFLAERTGGTYSTLKVQPAELEDSGVYFCASSQESGLTMATRYYGYTFGSGTRLTVV.

As to this clonotype: This may be a read error, as it is one base from a much larger clone. This CDR3 reads CASSLAVDYEQCF. In nucleotides, the CDR3 is TGTGCCAGCAGCTTAGCGGTTGACTACGAGCAGTGCTTC. The gene calls are TRBV7-8 and TRBJ2-7, with D perhaps TRBD2 (5 bases). This CDR3 contains 13 residues. Looked up from germline, CDR1 is SGHVS and CDR2 is FQNEAQ.

This clonotype came up many times. The V and J genes are TRBV28 and TRBJ2-7; D uncertain. Germline V gene data show CDR1 as MDHEN and CDR2 as SYDVKM. The CDR3 loop spans 16 amino acids. The V end lost 1 base, the J end lost 1 base, and 14 bases lay between the germline ends. The CDR3 here is CASSLFYGRRSYEQYF. The CDR3 region has the DNA TGTGCCAGCAGTTTATTCTACGGCAGGCGGTCCTACGAGCAGTACTTC.

This clonotype was picked up many times. The rearrangement joins TRBV18 to TRBJ1-1, with D maybe TRBD1 (6 bases). This CDR3 comprises 15 residues. Germline V gene sequence: CDR1 KGHSH, CDR2 LQKENI. V was clipped by 3 bases and J by 0 bases, with 11 bases between them. CDR3 coding DNA: TGTGCCAGCTCACCGCGCGGACAGATGAACACTGAAGCTTTCTTT. Translated, it gives CASSPRGQMNTEAFF.

Ten or more counts support this clonotype. CDR3 in DNA: TGCGCCAGCAGCTTTTTGAGGGGCTCCACCGGGGAGCTGTTTTTT. It is translated as CASSFLRGSTGELFF. The chain has TRBV5-1 and TRBJ2-2; D is perhaps TRBD1 or TRBD2 (5 bases each). The germline gives CDR1 SGHRS, CDR2 YFSETQ. V shed 2 bases and J shed 4 bases, with 12 bases lying between them. The CDR3 runs 15 residues.

This chain joins TRBV6-1 and TRBJ2-1; no definite D call. Germline V gene sequence: CDR1 MNHNS, CDR2 SASEGT. The CDR3 covers 14 residues. Trimming stripped 1 base from V and 8 bases from J, with 12 bases between. The CDR3 DNA reads TGTGCCAGCAGTGAAGAGGCCGGGCTCTATGAGCAGTTCTTC. It codes for CASSEEAGLYEQFF.

V gene TRBV27 combines with J gene TRBJ2-7; TRBD2 aligns across 8 bases. Germline V CDR1 and CDR2: MNHEY, SMNVEV (reference sequence). J was trimmed by 2 bases and V by 5 bases; bases with no gene match: 5. The CDR3 is 14 residues long. This CDR3 reads CASSPIAGPYEQYF. The CDR3 DNA is TGTGCCAGCAGTCCGATAGCGGGACCCTACGAGCAGTACTTC.

Ten or more counts support this clonotype. The gene calls are TRBV5-1 and TRBJ1-5; weak D call: TRBD1 (5 bases). The CDR3 length is 14 residues. CDR1 and CDR2 (germline): SGHRS, YFSETQ. The V gene lost 0 bases and the J gene lost 5 bases, with 9 bases spanning the gap. This chain's CDR3 is CASSLDRPDQPQHF. Here the CDR3 DNA reads TGCGCCAGCAGCTTGGACAGGCCCGATCAGCCCCAGCATTTT. Full variable domain (outside the CDR3, taken from reference TRBV5-1 and TRBJ1-5): KAGVTQTPRYLIKTRGQQVTLSCSPISGHRSVSWYQQTPGQGLQFLFEYFSETQRNKGNFPGRFSGRQFSNSRSEMNVSTLELGDSALYLCASSLDRPDQPQHFGDGTRLSIL.

V usage is TRBV7-9 and J usage is TRBJ2-3; D not certain. V gave up 1 base and J gave up 3 bases, with 11 bases separating them. This CDR3 region has 15 residues. The germline CDR1 and CDR2 sequences are SEHNR and FQNEAQ (reference sequence). The CDR3 nucleotides are TGTGCCAGCAGCTTAGATAGGGTTCGAACAGATACGCAGTATTTT. Its protein product is CASSLDRVRTDTQYF.

This clonotype was seen a few times. The rearrangement uses TRBV28 and TRBJ2-5; perhaps TRBD2 as D (5 bases). V lost 3 bases and J 1 base, leaving 15 bases between the germline ends. Germline V CDR1 and CDR2: MDHEN, SYDVKM. The CDR3 is made up of 16 amino acids. CDR3 DNA sequence: TGTGCCAGCAGTTTCGGAAGAGGGAGACGCCAAGAGACCCAGTACTTC. As protein: CASSFGRGRRQETQYF.

The CDR3 nucleotides read TGTGCCACCAAAGATGGCAAGGGAGGCGTCCTGACTTTC. The encoded protein is CATKDGKGGVLTF. The rearrangement joins TRBV12-3 or TRBV12-4 to TRBJ2-6; weak D call: TRBD2 (6 bases). The CDR3 extends over 13 amino acids. Trimming shortened V by 10 bases and J by 12 bases, and 19 bases separated the two germline ends.

This clonotype has at least ten counts. The V gene is TRBV2, the J gene TRBJ2-7; TRBD2 is a possible D gene (6 bases). Trimming took 5 bases from V and 3 from J, leaving 17 bases between them. CDR3 length equals 15 residues. The germline V gene encodes CDR1 SNHLY and CDR2 FYNNEI. CDR3 nucleotides: TGTGCCAGCAGTATACCGGGAGACCTAGACTACGAGCAGTACTTC. This translates into CASSIPGDLDYEQYF.

The chain couples TRBV7-9 to TRBJ2-7; a weak D match, TRBD2 (6 bases). V was pared by 5 bases and J by 5 bases, with 16 bases between. The CDR3 extends over 14 amino acids. Germline V CDR1 and CDR2: SEHNR, FQNEAQ (reference sequence). The CDR3 coding sequence is TGTGCCAGCAGCGATCTTACTAGCTGGGACGAGCAGTACTTC. Its translation is CASSDLTSWDEQYF.

The chain recombines TRBV5-4 with TRBJ2-5; 11 bases agree with TRBD1. Germline CDR1 SGHNT, CDR2 YYREEE (reference sequence). V lost 0 bases to trimming and J lost 4 bases; unmatched junction nucleotides: 8. This CDR3 contains 17 residues. CDR3: CASSLVGGQGAGETQYF. The DNA for the CDR3 is TGTGCCAGCAGCTTGGTCGGTGGACAGGGGGCTGGAGAGACCCAGTACTTC.

The chain is built from TRBV20-1 and TRBJ2-5; D is ambiguous. The CDR3 totals 15 residues. V lost 6 bases, J lost 2 bases, and 19 bases lay in between. Looked up from germline, CDR1 is DFQATT and CDR2 is SNEGSKA (reference sequence). CDR3 nucleotide sequence: TGCAGTGCGAAACGCCGAAAAGCGAGACAAGAGACCCAGTACTTC. As protein: CSAKRRKARQETQYF.

This clonotype was observed a few times. The rearrangement joins TRBV7-9 to TRBJ2-7, with TRBD2 matching over 13 bases. Per germline, CDR1 SEHNR and CDR2 FQNEAQ (reference sequence). V lost 5 bases, J lost 3 bases, and 10 bases stayed unmatched. The CDR3 contains 17 residues. Here the CDR3 reads CASSPGGLAGVLYEQYF. The CDR3 nucleotides read TGTGCCAGCAGCCCGGGTGGACTAGCGGGAGTTCTCTACGAGCAGTACTTC.

As for this clonotype: The DNA is omitted, as the CDR3 cannot be located on it reliably, and the CDR3 follows TCRdb's listing. The genes are TRBV11-2 and TRBJ2-5; no check of the table's D call, TRBD1, against the DNA was made. CDR1 and CDR2 (germline): SGHAT, FQNNGV. The CDR3 comprises 15 residues, both ends counted. The CDR3 spells CASSFGPGGQETQYF.

V gene TRBV29-1 combines with J gene TRBJ1-1; 8 bases map to TRBD1. The CDR3 is 14 residues long. The trim removed 6 bases at V and 6 bases at J, leaving 12 bases unmatched. Germline CDR1 is SQVTM and CDR2 is ANQGSEA. The CDR3 here is CSVTGAARRPEAFF. CDR3 bases: TGCAGCGTGACAGGGGCGGCGCGAAGGCCTGAAGCTTTCTTT.

This clonotype appeared a few times. The chain recombines TRBV7-9 with TRBJ1-4; no reliable D call. The CDR3 runs to 13 residues. CDR1 is SEHNR, CDR2 FQNEAQ, per germline (reference sequence). V lost 2 bases and J lost 5, with 6 bases in between. CDR3 in DNA: TGTGCCAGCAGCTTAAACTCAAATGAAAAACTGTTTTTT. Translated, it gives CASSLNSNEKLFF.

This clonotype was seen ten or more times. This chain links TRBV5-6 with TRBJ1-1; no reliable D call. CDR1 and CDR2 from the germline V gene are SGHDT and YYEEEE. Trimming left V 3 bases short and J 3 bases short, with 12 bases between. This CDR3 has 14 amino acids. The CDR3 coding sequence is TGTGCCAGCAGCTCGGACGAGGATTACACTGAAGCTTTCTTT. Translation: CASSSDEDYTEAFF.

The gene calls are TRBV10-2 and TRBJ1-2; D might be TRBD1 (6 bases). CDR1 is WSHSY and CDR2 is SAAADI in the germline V gene. The CDR3 is 15 amino acids. V lost 6 bases and J 4 bases, leaving 18 bases between the germline ends. The CDR3 DNA follows: TGCGCCAGCAGCGGGGATTTGGGACACCGCTATGGCTACACCTTC. It is translated as CASSGDLGHRYGYTF.

This clonotype was detected many times. The chain employs TRBV30 and TRBJ1-6; D is perhaps TRBD1 (6 bases). This CDR3 has 16 amino acids. The germline CDR1 and CDR2 sequences are GTSNPN and SVGIG (reference sequence). Deletions cut 5 bases from V and 7 bases from J, with 21 bases between. The CDR3 sequence is CAWSLLSTGSNSPLHF. In DNA, the CDR3 is TGTGCCTGGTCTCTTTTGTCGACAGGCTCCAATTCACCCCTCCACTTT. Variable domain in full (rest from reference TRBV30 and TRBJ1-6): SQTIHQWPATLVQPVGSPLSLECTVEGTSNPNLYWYRQAAGRGLQLLFYSVGIGQISSEVPQNLSASRPQDRQFILSSKKLLLSDSGFYLCAWSLLSTGSNSPLHFGNGTRLTVT.

This clonotype was counted ten times or more. J is TRBJ1-5 and V is TRBV5-5; 11 positions agree with TRBD1. The V gene end was trimmed by 3 bases and the J gene end by 8 bases; junction bases not matched to a gene: 4. This CDR3 is built from 14 residues. Germline V gene lookup returns CDR1 SGHKS and CDR2 YYEKEE (reference sequence). The CDR3 DNA sequence: TGTGCCAGCAGCTCGGGACAGGGGGTTGAGCCCCAGCATTTT. Protein sequence: CASSSGQGVEPQHF.

The chain recombines TRBV28 with TRBJ1-2, with D maybe TRBD1 (5 bases). The CDR3 has 13 residues. Germline V gene data show CDR1 as MDHEN and CDR2 as SYDVKM. The V and J ends lost 3 bases and 11 bases respectively, with 16 bases between them. CDR3 in amino acids: CASSFSGTESYTF. CDR3 nucleotides: TGTGCCAGCAGTTTCTCCGGGACCGAGAGTTACACCTTC.

This clonotype was counted ten times or more. The rearrangement uses TRBV13 and TRBJ1-2, with D perhaps matching TRBD1 (6 bases). Germline V gives CDR1 PRHDT, CDR2 FYEKMQ (reference sequence). The ends were cut back, 3 bases at V and 1 base at J, with 18 bases in the middle. This CDR3 has 17 residues. In DNA form, the CDR3 reads TGTGCCAGCAGCTTCTTACAGGGACCGCTGGATAACTATGGCTACACCTTC. Translating gives CASSFLQGPLDNYGYTF.

The chain employs TRBV29-1 and TRBJ2-1; D unclear. The CDR3 spans 12 residues. Trimming cost V 5 bases and J 7 bases, with 12 bases left between them. Germline V gives CDR1 SQVTM, CDR2 ANQGSEA. The DNA of the CDR3 is TGCAGCGTTTTCGAAGAGACTAATGAGCAGTTCTTC. It specifies CSVFEETNEQFF.

This clonotype was detected ten times or more. J is TRBJ1-1 and V is TRBV27; 11 nucleotides agree with TRBD1. Losses at the gene ends were 6 bases for V and 0 bases for J; bases not matched to a gene: 12. The CDR3 has 18 residues. Germline lookup yields CDR1 MNHEY and CDR2 SMNVEV (reference sequence). The CDR3 nucleotides read TGTGCCAGCAGCCCACAAACCGGGACAGGGGGAATGAACACTGAAGCTTTCTTT. Translation: CASSPQTGTGGMNTEAFF.

The chain recombines TRBV29-1 with TRBJ1-2; unclear D gene. The V and J ends lost 3 bases and 3 bases respectively, with 11 bases between them. The CDR3 contains 13 residues. Germline lookup yields CDR1 SQVTM and CDR2 ANQGSEA. The CDR3 sequence: CSVDPGHDYGYTF. In DNA form, the CDR3 reads TGCAGCGTTGATCCCGGGCATGACTATGGCTACACCTTC.

In the case of this clonotype: Mismatch with germline at one junction end may stem from a read error. The chain carries TRBV20-1 and TRBJ2-2; 7 bases are shared with TRBD1. Germline V gives CDR1 DFQATT, CDR2 SNEGSKA (reference sequence). The length of the CDR3 is 14 residues. Written as DNA, the CDR3 is TGCAGTGCAAGGGACAGTCTGAACACCGGGGAGCTGTCTTTT. Translated: CSARDSLNTGELSF.